This TCR beta chain was sequenced in a study of early T cells in non-severe SARS-CoV-2 infection. Study-wide context: With bulk RNA from unsorted whole blood as input, sequencing yielded unpaired chains.

Per germline, CDR1 SGHAT and CDR2 FQNNGV. V was trimmed by 1 base and J by 5 bases, leaving 11 bases between them. The CDR3 runs 14 residues. Study-wide results and caveats: A preference for anti-spike CD8 responses marked VDJdb matching, which missed private and CD4 specificities.

From the 5' RACE reads, TCRdb called clonotypes with MiXCR, one entry per CDR3 protein. This repertoire shows tens of thousands of distinct CDR3 sequences, 10% to 13% found once; its top ten account for 6.5%. A remark on this clonotype: Antigen specificity is unknown.

V usage is TRBV11-2 and J usage is TRBJ1-1, with a possible D match to TRBD1 (6 bases). The sequenced sample was whole blood. The TCR originated in an adult who was a healthcare worker with PCR-confirmed SARS-CoV-2 infection or an uninfected control (not recorded which). CDR3 loop: CASSLGGGRTEAFF. DNA of the CDR3: TGTGCCAGCAGCTTAGGAGGGGGAAGGACTGAAGCTTTCTTT.